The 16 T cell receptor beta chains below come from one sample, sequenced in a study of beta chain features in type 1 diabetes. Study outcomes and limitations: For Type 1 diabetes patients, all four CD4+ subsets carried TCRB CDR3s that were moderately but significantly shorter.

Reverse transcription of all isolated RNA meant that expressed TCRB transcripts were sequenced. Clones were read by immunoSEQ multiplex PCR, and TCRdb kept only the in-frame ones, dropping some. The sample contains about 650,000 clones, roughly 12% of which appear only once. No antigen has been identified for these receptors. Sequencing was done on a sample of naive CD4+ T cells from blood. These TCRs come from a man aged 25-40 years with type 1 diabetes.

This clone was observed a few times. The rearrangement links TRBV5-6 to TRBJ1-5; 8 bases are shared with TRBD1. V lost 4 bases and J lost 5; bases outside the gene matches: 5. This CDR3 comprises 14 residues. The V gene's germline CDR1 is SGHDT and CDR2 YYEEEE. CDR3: CASSGTGTYQPQHF. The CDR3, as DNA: TGTGCCAGCAGCGGGACAGGAACTTATCAGCCCCAGCATTTT.

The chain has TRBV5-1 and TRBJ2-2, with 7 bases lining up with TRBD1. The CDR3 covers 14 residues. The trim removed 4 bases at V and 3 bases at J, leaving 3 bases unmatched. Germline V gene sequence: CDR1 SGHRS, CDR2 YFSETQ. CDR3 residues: CASSPGTDTGELFF. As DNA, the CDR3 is TGCGCCAGCAGCCCTGGGACAGACACCGGGGAGCTGTTTTTT.

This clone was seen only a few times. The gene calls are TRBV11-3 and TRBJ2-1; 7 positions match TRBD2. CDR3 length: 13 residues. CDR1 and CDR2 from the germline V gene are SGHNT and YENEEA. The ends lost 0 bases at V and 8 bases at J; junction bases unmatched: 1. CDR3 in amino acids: CASSLETSDEQFF. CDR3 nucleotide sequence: TGTGCCAGCAGCTTAGAAACTAGCGATGAGCAGTTCTTC.

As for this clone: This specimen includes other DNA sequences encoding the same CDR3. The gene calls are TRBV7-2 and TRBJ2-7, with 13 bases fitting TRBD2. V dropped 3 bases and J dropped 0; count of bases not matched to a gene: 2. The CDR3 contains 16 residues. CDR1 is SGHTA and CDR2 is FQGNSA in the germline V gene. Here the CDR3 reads CASSLTSGGSSYEQYF. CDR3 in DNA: TGTGCCAGCAGCTTGACTAGCGGGGGGAGCTCCTACGAGCAGTACTTC.

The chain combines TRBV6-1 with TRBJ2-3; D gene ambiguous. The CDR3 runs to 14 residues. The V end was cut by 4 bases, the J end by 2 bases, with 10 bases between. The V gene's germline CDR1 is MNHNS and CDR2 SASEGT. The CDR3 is CASSAGSYTDTQYF. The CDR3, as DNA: TGTGCCAGCAGTGCTGGCAGCTACACAGATACGCAGTATTTT.

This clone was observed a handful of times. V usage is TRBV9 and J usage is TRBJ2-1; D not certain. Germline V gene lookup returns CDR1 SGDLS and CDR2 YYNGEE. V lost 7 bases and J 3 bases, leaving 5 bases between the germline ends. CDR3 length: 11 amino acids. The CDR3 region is CASALYNEQFF. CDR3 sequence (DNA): TGTGCCAGCGCCCTCTACAATGAGCAGTTCTTC. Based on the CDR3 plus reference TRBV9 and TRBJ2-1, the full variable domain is DSGVTQTPKHLITATGQRVTLRCSPRSGDLSVYWYQQSLDQGLQFLIQYYNGEERAKGNILERFSAQQFPDLHSELNLSSLELGDSALYFCASALYNEQFFGPGTRLTVL.

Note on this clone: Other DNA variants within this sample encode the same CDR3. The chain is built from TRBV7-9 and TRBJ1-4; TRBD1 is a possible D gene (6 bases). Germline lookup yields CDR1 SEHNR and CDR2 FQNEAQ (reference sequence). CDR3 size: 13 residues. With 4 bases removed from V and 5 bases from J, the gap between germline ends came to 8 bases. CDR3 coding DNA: TGTGCCAGCAGCTCACAGGGAAATGAAAAACTGTTTTTT. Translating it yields CASSSQGNEKLFF.

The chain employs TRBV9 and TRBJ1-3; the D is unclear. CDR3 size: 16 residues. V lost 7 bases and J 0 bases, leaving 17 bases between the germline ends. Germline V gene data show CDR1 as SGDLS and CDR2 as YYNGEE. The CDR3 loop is CASSLGGDASGNTIYF. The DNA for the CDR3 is TGTGCCAGCTCTTTAGGAGGTGATGCCTCTGGAAACACCATATATTTT.

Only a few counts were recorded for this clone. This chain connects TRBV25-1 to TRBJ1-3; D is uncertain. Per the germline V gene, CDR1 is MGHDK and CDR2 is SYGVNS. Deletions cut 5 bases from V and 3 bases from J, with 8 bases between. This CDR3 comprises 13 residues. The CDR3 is CASSQPGGNTIYF. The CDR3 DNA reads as TGTGCCAGCAGTCAACCTGGTGGAAACACCATATATTTT.

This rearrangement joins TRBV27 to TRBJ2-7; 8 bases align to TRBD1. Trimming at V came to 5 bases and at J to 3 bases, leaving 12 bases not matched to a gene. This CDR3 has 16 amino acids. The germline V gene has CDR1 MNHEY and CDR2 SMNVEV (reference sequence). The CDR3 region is CASSPRPGQGIYEQYF. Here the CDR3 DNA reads TGTGCCAGCAGTCCCCGCCCCGGACAGGGCATCTACGAGCAGTACTTC.

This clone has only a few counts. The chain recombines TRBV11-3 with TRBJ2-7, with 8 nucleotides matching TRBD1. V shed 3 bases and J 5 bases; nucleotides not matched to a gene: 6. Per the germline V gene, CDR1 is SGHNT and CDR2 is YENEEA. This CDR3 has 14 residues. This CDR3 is CASSFRTGKNEQYF. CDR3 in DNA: TGTGCCAGCAGCTTCCGGACAGGGAAAAACGAGCAGTACTTC.

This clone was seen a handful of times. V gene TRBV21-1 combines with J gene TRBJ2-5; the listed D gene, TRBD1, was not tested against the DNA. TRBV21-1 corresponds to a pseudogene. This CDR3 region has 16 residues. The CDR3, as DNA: TGTGCCAGCAGCAAAGGGGACAGGGGATCACAAGAGACCCAGTACTTC. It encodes CASSKGDRGSQETQYF.

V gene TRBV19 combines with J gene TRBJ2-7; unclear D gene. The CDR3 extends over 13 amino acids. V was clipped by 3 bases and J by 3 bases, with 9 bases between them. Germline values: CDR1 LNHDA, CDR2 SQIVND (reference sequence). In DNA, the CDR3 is TGTGCCAGTAGTATGGCAAGGGACTACGAGCAGTACTTC. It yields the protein CASSMARDYEQYF.

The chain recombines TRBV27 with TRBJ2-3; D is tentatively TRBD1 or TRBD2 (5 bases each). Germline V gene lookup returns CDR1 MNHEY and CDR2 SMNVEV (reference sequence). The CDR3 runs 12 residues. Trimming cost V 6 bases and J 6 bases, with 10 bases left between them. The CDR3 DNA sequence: TGTGCCAGCAGACGCAGGGACGATACGCAGTATTTT. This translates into CASRRRDDTQYF.

DNA for the CDR3: TGCAGCGTTGAAGATCGGGGGGCCCCCTACGAGCAGTACTTC. It yields the protein CSVEDRGAPYEQYF. The chain joins TRBV29-1 to TRBJ2-7; perhaps TRBD2 as D (7 bases). The CDR3 extends over 14 amino acids. Deletions cut 0 bases from V and 2 bases from J, with 11 bases between. Germline V gene sequence: CDR1 SQVTM, CDR2 ANQGSEA.

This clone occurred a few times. The CDR3 coding sequence is TGTGCCAGTGGGTATGGCGGTTCGAATGAAAAACTGTTTTTT. Translating gives CASGYGGSNEKLFF. The J gene is TRBJ1-4, the V gene TRBV11-2; D call uncertain. Germline V gene lookup returns CDR1 SGHAT and CDR2 FQNNGV. The V gene lost 9 bases and the J gene lost 5 bases, with 16 bases spanning the gap. CDR3 size: 14 residues.